This T cell receptor beta chain was found in a study of T-cell memory formation after mild COVID-19. Study background: TCR clusters were largely donor specific.

General study points: Mostly located in CM and EM were contracting CD4+ clones, with contracting CD8+ clones located in EMRA. Pre-infection memory contained some responding clones, which suggested that cross-reactive memory had joined.

Details on this clonotype: As yet, its antigen is unknown.

TCRdb ran MiXCR on the 5' RACE reads and lists one entry per CDR3 protein. The table lists hundreds of thousands of distinct CDR3 sequences, under 20% of them singletons. Sequencing input: PBMCs or a T cell subset sorted from them (not recorded which). The source is an adult woman who had mild COVID-19 (a few samples of this study predate the infection). Cell type and time point are not known.

The CDR3 spells CSAQSKRGYVLETQYF. DNA for the CDR3: TGCAGTGCCCAATCCAAGCGGGGGTACGTCCTGGAGACCCAGTACTTC. The chain combines TRBV20-1 with TRBJ2-5; 8 nucleotides line up with TRBD2. Germline V CDR1 and CDR2: DFQATT, SNEGSKA (reference sequence). V shed 6 bases and J 5 bases; nucleotides not matched to a gene: 17. The CDR3 consists of 16 residues.